Only one count was recorded for the clone carrying this T cell receptor (beta chain). The data were obtained in a study of blood T cell repertoires in COVID-19. Looking at the study overall: COVID-19 samples from acute and convalescent phases originated in the United States, Italy and Spain. The cDNA or gDNA used as material had been derived from T cells, B-cell-depleted T cells, or PBMCs.

Original analysis: Nucleated cell counts were estimated from reference gene primer amplification. The table came from immunoSEQ multiplex PCR; TCRdb's copy has only in-frame clones and leaves some out. The DNA gave D and trimming, while V, J and clone size come from that table. Seen here are roughly 100,000 clones, 85% observed once, and the top ten hold approximately 2%. The V gene end was trimmed by 5 bases and the J gene end by 7 bases; junction bases not matched to a gene: 13. Looked up from germline, CDR1 is MNHNY and CDR2 is SVGAGI (reference sequence). The CDR3 has 16 residues. The sample was peripheral blood. The chain combines TRBV6-6 with TRBJ2-1; TRBD2 matches 8 bases. The sequence came from a woman between 65 and 79 years old with active or convalescent COVID-19. The CDR3 DNA follows: TGTGCCAGCAGTACCCCGGGAGTAGCGGGAAAAAATGAGCAGTTCTTC. Translating it yields CASSTPGVAGKNEQFF.